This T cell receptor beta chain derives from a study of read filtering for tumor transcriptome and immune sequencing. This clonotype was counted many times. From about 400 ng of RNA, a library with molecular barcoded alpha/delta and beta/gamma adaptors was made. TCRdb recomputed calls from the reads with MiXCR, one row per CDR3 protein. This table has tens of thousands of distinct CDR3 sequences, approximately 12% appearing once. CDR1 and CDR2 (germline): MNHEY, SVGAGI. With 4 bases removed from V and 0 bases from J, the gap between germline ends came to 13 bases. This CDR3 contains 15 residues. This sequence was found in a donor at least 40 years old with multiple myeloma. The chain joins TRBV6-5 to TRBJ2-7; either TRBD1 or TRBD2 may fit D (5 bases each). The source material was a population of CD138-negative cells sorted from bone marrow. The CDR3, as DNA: TGTGCCAGCAGTTTCCGGGACGGACGCTCCTACGAGCAGTACTTC. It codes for CASSFRDGRSYEQYF.